This T cell receptor (beta chain) was sequenced during a study of identical twins. Germline V gene data show CDR1 as SGHRS and CDR2 as YFSETQ. V dropped 4 bases and J dropped 10 bases, with 15 bases sitting between them. The CDR3 has 13 residues. Study results and caveats: Out-of-frame sharing of TCR alpha in monozygotic twins was underestimated by models. Out-of-frame alpha sequences common to twins were enriched for low generation probability.

Unique molecular identifiers were present on the cDNA, which also gained a universal primer site by template switching. One entry per CDR3 protein, called by TCRdb with MiXCR from the 5' RACE reads. The table includes some 1,600,000 distinct CDR3 sequences, less than 35% detected once. About this clonotype itself: What it binds is unknown.

The gene calls are TRBV5-1 and TRBJ2-1; the D gene is possibly TRBD2 (6 bases). The sequenced sample consisted of cord blood. This receptor was obtained from a newborn girl in good health. Here the CDR3 reads CASSAQRLDEQFF. The CDR3 nucleotides are TGCGCCAGCAGCGCTCAACGACTAGACGAGCAGTTCTTC.